This T cell receptor (beta chain) was sequenced for a study of blood T cells in healthy people across ages. This CDR3 spans 15 amino acids. CDR1 is MNHEY and CDR2 is SVGAGI in the germline V gene. It was with a sample-barcoded 5' primer and a J-beta primer mix that a second PCR of about 6 to 12 cycles was run. One entry per CDR3 protein results from TCRdb running MiXCR on the 5' RACE reads. The repertoire includes 1,500,000 or so distinct CDR3 sequences, approximately 42% of them detected once, and over 3.5% sits in the top ten. Sequencing used blood. The clonotype comes from a woman aged 18-30 years in good health. The chain recombines TRBV6-5 with TRBJ2-7; D is perhaps TRBD2 (6 bases). Judging by the DNA end, TRBJ2-5 fits better; the J call may be wrong. The CDR3 DNA sequence: TGTGCCAGCAGTTACGAGTTTGGACGGGGGGAGACCCAGTACTTC. Protein: CASSYEFGRGETQYF.